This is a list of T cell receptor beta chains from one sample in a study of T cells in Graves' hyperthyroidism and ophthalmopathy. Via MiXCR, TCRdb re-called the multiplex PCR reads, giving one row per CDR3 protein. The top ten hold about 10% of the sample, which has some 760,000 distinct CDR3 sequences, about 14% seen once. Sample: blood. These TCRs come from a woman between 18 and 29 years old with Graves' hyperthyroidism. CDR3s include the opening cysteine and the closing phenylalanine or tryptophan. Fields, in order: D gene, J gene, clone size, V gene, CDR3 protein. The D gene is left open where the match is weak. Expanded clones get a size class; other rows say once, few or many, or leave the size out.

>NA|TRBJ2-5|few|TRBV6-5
CASSYSGQTLQETQYF
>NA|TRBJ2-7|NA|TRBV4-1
CASSQHDRDGTYEQYF
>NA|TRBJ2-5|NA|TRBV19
CASSMEAAVIQYF
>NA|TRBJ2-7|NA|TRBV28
CASSLWGTQYEQYF
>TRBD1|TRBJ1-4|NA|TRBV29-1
CSVADRGRNEKLFF
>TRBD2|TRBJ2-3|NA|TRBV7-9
CANPPSGRAEDTQYF
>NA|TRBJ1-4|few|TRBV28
CASSSLEGGTNEKLFF
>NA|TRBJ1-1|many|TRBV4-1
CASSHPPEGNTEAFF
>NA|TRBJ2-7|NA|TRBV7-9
CASSPTSAYEKYF
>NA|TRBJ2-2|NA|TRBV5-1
CASSRGQGGRAGELFF
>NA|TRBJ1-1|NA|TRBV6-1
CASTLQNMGGTEAFF
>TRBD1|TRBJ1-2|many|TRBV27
CASSTRDSLGRRVYGYTF
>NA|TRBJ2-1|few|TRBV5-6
CASTTSPGYNEQFF
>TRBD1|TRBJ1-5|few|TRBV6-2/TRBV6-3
CASSNWDRSNQPQHF
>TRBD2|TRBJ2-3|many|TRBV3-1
CASSQGGGSTDTQYF
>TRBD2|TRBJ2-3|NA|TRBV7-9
CASSAGLAGGSDTQYF
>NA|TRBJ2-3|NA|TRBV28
CASSYGAQYF
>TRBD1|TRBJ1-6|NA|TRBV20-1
CSARVETGGRSPLHF
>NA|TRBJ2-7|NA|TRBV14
CASSQENYRHEQYF
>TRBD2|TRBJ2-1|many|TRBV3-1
CASSQGGLAGYNEQFF
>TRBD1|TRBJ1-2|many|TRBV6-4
CASSSREGAYGYTF
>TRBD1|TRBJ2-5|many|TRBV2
CASYDSGGQETQYF
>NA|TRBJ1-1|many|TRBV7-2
CASSLKIGRRLNTEAFF
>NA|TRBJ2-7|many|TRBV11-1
CASSLTGWIYEQYF
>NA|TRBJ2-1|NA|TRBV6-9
CASSLSWDFRGNSYNEQFF
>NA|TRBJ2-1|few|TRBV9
CASSVGRVTYNEQFF
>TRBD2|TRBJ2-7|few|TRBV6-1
CASSRGLAEIHYEQYF
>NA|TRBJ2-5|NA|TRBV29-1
CSALDMIQETQYF
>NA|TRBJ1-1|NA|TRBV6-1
CASRGGTGTEAFF
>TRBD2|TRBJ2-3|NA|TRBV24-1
CATSDSGLAGGPHTQYF
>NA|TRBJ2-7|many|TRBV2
CASKGPKSYEQYF
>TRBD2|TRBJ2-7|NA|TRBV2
CASRTSASYEQYF
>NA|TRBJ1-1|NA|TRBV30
CAWSVGYTEAFF
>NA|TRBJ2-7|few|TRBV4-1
CASSSPGLVSYEQYF
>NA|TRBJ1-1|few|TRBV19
CASRDEGAITEAFF
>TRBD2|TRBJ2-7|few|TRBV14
CASSRTQREFDEQYF
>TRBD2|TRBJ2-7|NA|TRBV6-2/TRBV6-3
CASSYSQREGHYEQYF
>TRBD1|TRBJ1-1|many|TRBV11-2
CASGQGMRGTEAFF
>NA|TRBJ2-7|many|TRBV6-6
CASSYSSLNLVTYEQYF
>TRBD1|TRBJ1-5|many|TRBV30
CAWSGGTGGQPQHF
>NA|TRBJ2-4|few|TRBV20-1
CSARARRWTSEGRLAKNIQYF
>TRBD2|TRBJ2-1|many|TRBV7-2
CASSQGLAGRGEQFF
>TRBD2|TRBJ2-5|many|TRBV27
CASGPGTSGRETQYF
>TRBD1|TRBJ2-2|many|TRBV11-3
CASRHGTGPAGELFF
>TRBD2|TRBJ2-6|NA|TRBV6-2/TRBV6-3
CASSWTSNSGANVLTF
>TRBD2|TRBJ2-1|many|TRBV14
CASSRTSGSPTDNEQFF